This T cell receptor beta chain was sequenced for a study of blood T cell repertoires in COVID-19. With 3 bases clipped from V and 4 bases from J, the junction kept 16 bases outside the gene matches. The CDR3 extends over 17 amino acids. Per germline, CDR1 SGHDT and CDR2 YYEEEE. This clone is a singleton in its sample. Authors' analysis steps: Using reference gene primer amplification, nucleated cell counts were estimated. Produced via immunoSEQ multiplex PCR; TCRdb's table is partial and in-frame only. The DNA gave D and trimming, while V, J and clone size come from that table. The table includes approximately 190,000 clones, around 83% detected once.

This sequence joins TRBV5-6 and TRBJ2-7; 7 positions agree with TRBD1. Sequencing was done on a sample of PBMCs or T cells enriched from blood (not recorded which). The receptor was isolated from a woman aged 25 to 39 who had been exposed to COVID-19. CDR3 loop: CASSSTGKDRTPYEQYF. CDR3 nucleotide sequence: TGTGCCAGCAGCTCAACCGGGAAGGACAGGACTCCTTACGAGCAGTACTTC. The whole variable domain, filled in from reference TRBV5-6 and TRBJ2-7, reads DAGVTQSPTHLIKTRGQQVTLRCSPKSGHDTVSWYQQALGQGPQFIFQYYEEEERQRGNFPDRFSGHQFPNYSSELNVNALLLGDSALYLCASSSTGKDRTPYEQYFGPGTRLTVT.